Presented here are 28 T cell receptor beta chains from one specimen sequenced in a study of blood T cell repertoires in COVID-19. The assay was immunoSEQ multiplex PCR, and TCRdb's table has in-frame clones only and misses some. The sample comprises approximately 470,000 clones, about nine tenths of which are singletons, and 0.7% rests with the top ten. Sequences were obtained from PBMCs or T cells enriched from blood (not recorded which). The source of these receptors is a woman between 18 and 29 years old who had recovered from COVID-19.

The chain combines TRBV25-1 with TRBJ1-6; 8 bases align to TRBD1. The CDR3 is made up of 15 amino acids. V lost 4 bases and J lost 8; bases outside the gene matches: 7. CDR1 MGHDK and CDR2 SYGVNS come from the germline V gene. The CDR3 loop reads CASSVSDRDDSPLHF. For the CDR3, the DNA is TGTGCCAGCAGTGTCTCGGACAGGGACGATTCACCCCTCCACTTT.

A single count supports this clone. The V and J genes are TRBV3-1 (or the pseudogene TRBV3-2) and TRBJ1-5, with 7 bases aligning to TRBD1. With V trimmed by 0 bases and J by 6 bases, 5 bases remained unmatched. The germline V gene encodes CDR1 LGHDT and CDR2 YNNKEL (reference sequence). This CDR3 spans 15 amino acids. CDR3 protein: CASSQDATGTQPQHF. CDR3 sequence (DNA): TGTGCCAGCAGCCAAGATGCGACAGGGACTCAGCCCCAGCATTTT.

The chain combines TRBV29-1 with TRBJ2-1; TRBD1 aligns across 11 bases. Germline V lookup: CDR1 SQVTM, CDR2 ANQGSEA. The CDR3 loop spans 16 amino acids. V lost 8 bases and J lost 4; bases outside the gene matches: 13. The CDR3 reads CSLQRGTGGNYNEQFF. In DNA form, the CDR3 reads TGCAGCCTCCAAAGGGGGACAGGGGGAAATTACAATGAGCAGTTCTTC.

For the CDR3, the DNA is TGTGCCAGCAGTCCAGGGGTGAGCACTGAAGCTTTCTTT. Translation gives CASSPGVSTEAFF. The chain links TRBV2 to TRBJ1-1, with D perhaps TRBD1 (6 bases). The CDR3 runs to 13 residues. Germline V gene sequence: CDR1 SNHLY, CDR2 FYNNEI. Trimming cost V 5 bases and J 4 bases, with 11 bases left between them. Combining the CDR3 with reference TRBV2 and TRBJ1-1 gives the whole variable domain EPEVTQTPSHQVTQMGQEVILRCVPISNHLYFYWYRQILGQKVEFLVSFYNNEISEKSEIFDDQFSVERPDGSNFTLKIRSTKLEDSAMYFCASSPGVSTEAFFGQGTRLTVV.

The CDR3 sequence is CASSQTGRRITDTQYF. DNA of the CDR3: TGCGCCAGCAGCCAAACCGGCAGGCGAATCACAGATACGCAGTATTTT. This rearrangement joins TRBV4-1 to TRBJ2-3; D unclear. CDR1 and CDR2 (germline): MGHRA, YSYEKL. V lost 2 bases and J lost 2, with 14 bases in between. The CDR3 totals 16 residues.

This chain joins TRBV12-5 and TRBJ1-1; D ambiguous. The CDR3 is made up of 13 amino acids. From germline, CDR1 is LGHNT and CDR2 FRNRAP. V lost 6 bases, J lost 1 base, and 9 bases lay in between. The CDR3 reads CASGTGRNTEAFF. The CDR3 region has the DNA TGTGCTAGTGGGACGGGGAGGAACACTGAAGCTTTCTTT.

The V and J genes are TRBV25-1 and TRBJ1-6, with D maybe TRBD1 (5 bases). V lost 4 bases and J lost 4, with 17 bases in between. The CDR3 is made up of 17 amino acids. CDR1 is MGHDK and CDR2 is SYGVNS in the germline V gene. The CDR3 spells CASSAAQGWDYNSPLHF. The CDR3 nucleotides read TGTGCCAGCAGTGCCGCGCAGGGTTGGGATTATAATTCACCCCTCCACTTT.

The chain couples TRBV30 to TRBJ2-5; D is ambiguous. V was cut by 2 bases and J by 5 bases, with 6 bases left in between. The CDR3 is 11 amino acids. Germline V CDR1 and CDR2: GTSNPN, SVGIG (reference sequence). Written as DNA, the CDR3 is TGTGCCTGGAGTCCCCGGGAGACCCAGTACTTC. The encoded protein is CAWSPRETQYF.

The CDR3 is CASRQLGGASEAFF. The CDR3 DNA follows: TGTGCCAGCAGGCAATTGGGAGGAGCCAGTGAAGCTTTCTTT. The genes are TRBV6-5 and TRBJ1-1; D gene ambiguous. V was clipped by 6 bases and J by 7 bases, with 18 bases between them. CDR1 and CDR2 (germline): MNHEY, SVGAGI. This CDR3 spans 14 amino acids.

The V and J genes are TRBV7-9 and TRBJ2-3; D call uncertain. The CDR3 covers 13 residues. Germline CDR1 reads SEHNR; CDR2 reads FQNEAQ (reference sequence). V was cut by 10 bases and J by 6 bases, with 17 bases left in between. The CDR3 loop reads CATSMTGLDTQYF. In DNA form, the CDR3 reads TGTGCCACCTCGATGACGGGTTTGGATACGCAGTATTTT.

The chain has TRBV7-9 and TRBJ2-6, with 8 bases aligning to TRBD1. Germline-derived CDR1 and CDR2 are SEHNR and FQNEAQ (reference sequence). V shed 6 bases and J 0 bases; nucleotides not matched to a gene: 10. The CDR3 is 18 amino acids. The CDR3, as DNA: TGTGCCAGCAGGTCACCGACAGGGGCCACCTCTGGGGCCAACGTCCTGACTTTC. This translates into CASRSPTGATSGANVLTF.

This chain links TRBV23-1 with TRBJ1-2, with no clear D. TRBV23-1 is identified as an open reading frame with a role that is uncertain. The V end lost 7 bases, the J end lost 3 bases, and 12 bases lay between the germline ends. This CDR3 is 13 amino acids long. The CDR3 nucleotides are TGCGCCAGCACCCTTCCCCAGTACTATGGCTACACCTTC. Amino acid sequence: CASTLPQYYGYTF.

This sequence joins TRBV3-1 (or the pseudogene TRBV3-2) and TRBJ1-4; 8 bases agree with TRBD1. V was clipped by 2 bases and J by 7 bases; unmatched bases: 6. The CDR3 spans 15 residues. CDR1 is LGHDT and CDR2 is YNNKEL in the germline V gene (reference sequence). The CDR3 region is CASSQQGATGEKLFF. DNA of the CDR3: TGTGCCAGCAGCCAACAGGGGGCGACCGGTGAAAAACTGTTTTTT.

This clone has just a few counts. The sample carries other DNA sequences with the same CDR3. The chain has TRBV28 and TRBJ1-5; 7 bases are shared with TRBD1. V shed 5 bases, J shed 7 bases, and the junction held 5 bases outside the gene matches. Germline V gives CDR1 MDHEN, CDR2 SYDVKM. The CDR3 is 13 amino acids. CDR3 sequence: CASSPGGRQPQHF. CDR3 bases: TGTGCCAGCAGTCCAGGGGGGAGACAGCCCCAGCATTTT. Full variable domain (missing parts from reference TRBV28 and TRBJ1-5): DVKVTQSSRYLVKRTGEKVFLECVQDMDHENMFWYRQDPGLGLRLIYFSYDVKMKEKGDIPEGYSVSREKKERFSLILESASTNQTSMYLCASSPGGRQPQHFGDGTRLSIL.

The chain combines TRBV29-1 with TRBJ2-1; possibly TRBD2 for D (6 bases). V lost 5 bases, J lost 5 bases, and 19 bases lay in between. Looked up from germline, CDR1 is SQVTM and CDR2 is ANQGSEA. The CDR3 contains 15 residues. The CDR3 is CSVRRAGLGNNEQFF. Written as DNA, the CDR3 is TGCAGCGTTCGTAGGGCGGGACTCGGGAACAATGAGCAGTTCTTC.

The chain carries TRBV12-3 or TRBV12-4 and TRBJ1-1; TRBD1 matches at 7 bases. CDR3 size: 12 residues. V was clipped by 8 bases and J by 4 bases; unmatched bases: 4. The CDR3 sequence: CASSDRATEAFF. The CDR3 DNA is TGTGCCAGCTCCGACAGGGCCACTGAAGCTTTCTTT.

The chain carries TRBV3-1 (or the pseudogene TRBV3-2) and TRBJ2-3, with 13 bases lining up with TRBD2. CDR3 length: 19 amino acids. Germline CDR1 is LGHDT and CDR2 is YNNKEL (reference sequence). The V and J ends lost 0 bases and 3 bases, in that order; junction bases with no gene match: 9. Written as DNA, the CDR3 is TGTGCCAGCAGCCAAGATCAAATACTAGCGGGGGGGCGTACAGATACGCAGTATTTT. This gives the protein CASSQDQILAGGRTDTQYF.

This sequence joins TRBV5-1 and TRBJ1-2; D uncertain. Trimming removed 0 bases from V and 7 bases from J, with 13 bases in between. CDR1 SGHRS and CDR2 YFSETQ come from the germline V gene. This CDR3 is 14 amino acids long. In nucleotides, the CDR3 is TGCGCCAGCAGCTTGGGGTCAGGAATAAGTGGCTACACCTTC. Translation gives CASSLGSGISGYTF.

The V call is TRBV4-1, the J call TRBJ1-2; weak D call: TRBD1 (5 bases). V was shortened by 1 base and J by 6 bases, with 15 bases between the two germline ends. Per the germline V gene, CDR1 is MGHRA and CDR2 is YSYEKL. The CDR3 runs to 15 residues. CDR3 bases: TGCGCCAGCAGCCAAGTCTCTCCGGCAGGGAATGGCTACACCTTC. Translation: CASSQVSPAGNGYTF.

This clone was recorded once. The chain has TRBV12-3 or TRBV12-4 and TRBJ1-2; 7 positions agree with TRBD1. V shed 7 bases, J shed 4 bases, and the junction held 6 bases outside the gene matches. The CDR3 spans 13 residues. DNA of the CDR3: TGTGCCAGCACTTTGGACAGGACCTATGGCTACACCTTC. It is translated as CASTLDRTYGYTF.

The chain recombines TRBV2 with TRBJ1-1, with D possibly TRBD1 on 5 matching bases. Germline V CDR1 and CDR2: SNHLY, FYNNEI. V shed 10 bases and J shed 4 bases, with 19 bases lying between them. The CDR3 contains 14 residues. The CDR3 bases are TGTGCCACCGAGTTGATAGGGGCGATCACTGAAGCTTTCTTT. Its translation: CATELIGAITEAFF.

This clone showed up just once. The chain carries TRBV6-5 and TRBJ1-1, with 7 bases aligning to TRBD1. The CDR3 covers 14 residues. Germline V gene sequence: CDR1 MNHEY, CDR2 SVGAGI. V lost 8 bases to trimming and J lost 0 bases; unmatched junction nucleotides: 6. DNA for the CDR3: TGTGCCAGCGGAGGGACAGTGATGAACACTGAAGCTTTCTTT. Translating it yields CASGGTVMNTEAFF.

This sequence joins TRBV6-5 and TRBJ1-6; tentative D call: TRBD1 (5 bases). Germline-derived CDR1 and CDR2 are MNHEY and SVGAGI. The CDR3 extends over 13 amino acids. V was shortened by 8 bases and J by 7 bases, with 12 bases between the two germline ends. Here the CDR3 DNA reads TGTGCCAGCGCCTTTGACAGCAATTCACCCCTCCACTTT. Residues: CASAFDSNSPLHF.

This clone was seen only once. Written as DNA, the CDR3 is TGCAGTGCTAGTAGGGGCCAGGCCACCGGGGAGCTGTTTTTT. This translates into CSASRGQATGELFF. The J gene is TRBJ2-2, the V gene TRBV20-1; tentative D call: TRBD1 (5 bases). CDR3 size: 14 residues. Germline lookup yields CDR1 DFQATT and CDR2 SNEGSKA (reference sequence). The V and J ends lost 3 bases and 4 bases respectively, with 12 bases between them.

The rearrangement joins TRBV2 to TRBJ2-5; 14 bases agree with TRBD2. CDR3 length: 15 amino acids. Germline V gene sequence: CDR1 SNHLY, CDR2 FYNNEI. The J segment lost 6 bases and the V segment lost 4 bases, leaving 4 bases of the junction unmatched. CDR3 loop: CASSGTSGGKKTQYF. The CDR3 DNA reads TGTGCCAGCAGTGGGACTAGCGGGGGGAAGAAGACCCAGTACTTC.

In DNA, the CDR3 is TGCGCCAGCCTCCGGGACAGATACGCGGATGAGCAGTTCTTC. It encodes CASLRDRYADEQFF. The chain carries TRBV5-1 and TRBJ2-1, with 7 bases that match TRBD1. After removal of 7 bases from V and 8 bases from J, the junction contained 12 bases not matched to a gene. The germline V gene has CDR1 SGHRS and CDR2 YFSETQ. CDR3 length equals 14 residues.

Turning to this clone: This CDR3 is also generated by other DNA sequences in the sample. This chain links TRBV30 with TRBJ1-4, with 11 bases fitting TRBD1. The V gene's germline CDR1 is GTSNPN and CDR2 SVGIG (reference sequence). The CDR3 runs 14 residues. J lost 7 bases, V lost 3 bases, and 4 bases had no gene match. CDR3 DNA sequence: TGTGCCTGGAGCCCCGGGACAGGGGGTGAAAAACTGTTTTTT. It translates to CAWSPGTGGEKLFF.

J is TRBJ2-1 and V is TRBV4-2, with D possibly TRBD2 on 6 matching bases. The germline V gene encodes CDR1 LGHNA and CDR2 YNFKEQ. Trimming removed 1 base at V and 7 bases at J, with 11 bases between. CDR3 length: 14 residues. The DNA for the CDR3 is TGTGCCAGCAGCCAAGGTCCCCGGGGGAATGAGCAGTTCTTC. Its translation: CASSQGPRGNEQFF.